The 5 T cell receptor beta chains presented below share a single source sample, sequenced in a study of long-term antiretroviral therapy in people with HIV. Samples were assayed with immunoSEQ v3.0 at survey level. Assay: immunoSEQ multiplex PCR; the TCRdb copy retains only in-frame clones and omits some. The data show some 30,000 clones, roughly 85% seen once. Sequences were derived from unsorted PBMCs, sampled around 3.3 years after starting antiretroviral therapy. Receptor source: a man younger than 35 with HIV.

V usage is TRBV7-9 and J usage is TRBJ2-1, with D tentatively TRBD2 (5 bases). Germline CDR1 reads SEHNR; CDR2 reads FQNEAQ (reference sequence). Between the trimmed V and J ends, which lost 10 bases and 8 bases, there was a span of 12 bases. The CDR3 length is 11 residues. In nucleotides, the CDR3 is TGTGCCACCGAATCCGGGGATGAGCAGTTCTTC. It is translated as CATESGDEQFF.

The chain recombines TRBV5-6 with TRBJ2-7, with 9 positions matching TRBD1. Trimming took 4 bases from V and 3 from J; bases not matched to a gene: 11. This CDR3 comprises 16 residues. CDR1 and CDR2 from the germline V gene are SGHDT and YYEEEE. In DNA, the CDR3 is TGTGCCAGCAGCCTGGGGACAGGGAGTTATTACTACGAGCAGTACTTC. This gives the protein CASSLGTGSYYYEQYF.

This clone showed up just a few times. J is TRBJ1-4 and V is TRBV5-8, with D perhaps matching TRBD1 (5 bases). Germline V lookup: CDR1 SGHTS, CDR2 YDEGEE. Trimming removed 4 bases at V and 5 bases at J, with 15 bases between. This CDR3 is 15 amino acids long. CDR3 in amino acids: CASSTGTKENEKLFF. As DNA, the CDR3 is TGTGCCAGCAGCACGGGGACGAAGGAAAATGAAAAACTGTTTTTT.

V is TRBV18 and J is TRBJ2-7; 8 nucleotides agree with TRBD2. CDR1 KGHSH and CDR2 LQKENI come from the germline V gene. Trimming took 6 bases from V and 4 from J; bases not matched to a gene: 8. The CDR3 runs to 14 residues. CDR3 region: CASSGRGGFYEQYF. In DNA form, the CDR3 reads TGTGCCAGCTCGGGTCGGGGGGGATTTTACGAGCAGTACTTC.

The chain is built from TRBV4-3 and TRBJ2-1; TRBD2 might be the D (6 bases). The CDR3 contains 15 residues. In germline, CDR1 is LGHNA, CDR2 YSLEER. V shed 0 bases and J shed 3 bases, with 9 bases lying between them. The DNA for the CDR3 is TGCGCCAGCAGCCAAGAATGGCGGGGCTACAATGAGCAGTTCTTC. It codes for CASSQEWRGYNEQFF.